Shown below are 4 T cell receptor beta chains from a single sample sequenced in a study of T-cell memory formation after mild COVID-19. Each CDR3 protein gets one entry after TCRdb re-called the 5' RACE reads with MiXCR. The sample includes approximately 98,000 distinct CDR3 sequences, roughly 19% of them seen just once. The sample taken for sequencing was PBMCs or a T cell subset sorted from them (not recorded which). These receptors were taken from a man between 18 and 35 years old who had mild COVID-19 (a few samples of this study predate the infection). Cell type and time point are not known.

The V call is TRBV28, the J call TRBJ1-4; 8 bases are shared with TRBD1. From germline, CDR1 is MDHEN and CDR2 SYDVKM. The length of the CDR3 is 14 residues. J lost 8 bases, V lost 5 bases, and 7 bases had no gene match. Here the CDR3 DNA reads TGTGCCAGCAGTAAGACAGGGGCAGACGAAAAACTGTTTTTT. This gives the protein CASSKTGADEKLFF. Complete variable domain (other parts from reference TRBV28 and TRBJ1-4): DVKVTQSSRYLVKRTGEKVFLECVQDMDHENMFWYRQDPGLGLRLIYFSYDVKMKEKGDIPEGYSVSREKKERFSLILESASTNQTSMYLCASSKTGADEKLFFGSGTQLSVL.

This rearrangement joins TRBV6-5 to TRBJ1-2, with 10 bases that match TRBD1. The CDR3 spans 13 residues. CDR1 is MNHEY, CDR2 SVGAGI, per germline. V lost 3 bases and J lost 8; bases outside the gene matches: 3. The DNA of the CDR3 is TGTGCCAGCAGTTATGGGACAGGGGTCGGCTACACCTTC. Its translation: CASSYGTGVGYTF.

The DNA of the CDR3 is TGTGCCAGCAGTTACTCCCCAGGGATGAACACTGAAGCTTTCTTT. Its protein product is CASSYSPGMNTEAFF. The genes are TRBV6-2 or TRBV6-3 and TRBJ1-1; D is perhaps TRBD1 (5 bases). The V gene lost 0 bases and the J gene lost 0 bases, with 8 bases spanning the gap. CDR3 size: 15 residues. Germline V gene lookup returns CDR1 MNHEY and CDR2 SVGEGT.

This chain connects TRBV5-1 to TRBJ1-1, with D unclear. CDR3 length: 13 amino acids. Germline V lookup: CDR1 SGHRS, CDR2 YFSETQ. Trimming cost V 7 bases and J 1 base, with 11 bases left between them. CDR3 nucleotides: TGCGCCAGCGGATGGACGGAGAACACTGAAGCTTTCTTT. Protein product: CASGWTENTEAFF.